This is a list of T cell receptor beta chains from one sample in a study of blood T cell repertoires in COVID-19. The protocol was immunoSEQ multiplex PCR, while the TCRdb copy is restricted to in-frame clones and leaves out a portion. The sample shows approximately 460,000 clones, 80% to 90% of them seen only once. Sequencing was carried out using peripheral blood. Source of these receptors: a man aged 18 to 30 with COVID-19, enrolled during active disease. CDR3s include the opening cysteine and the closing phenylalanine or tryptophan. A D gene is named only where the DNA matches it firmly. Size is omitted from some rows. Given values are once, few, many or a class for expanded clones.

D gene	clone size	V gene	J gene	CDR3 protein
.	.	TRBV6-5	TRBJ2-1	CASSPRRYGGEQFF
.	.	TRBV6-5	TRBJ1-2	CASSYTEGANYGYTF
TRBD1	.	TRBV5-4	TRBJ2-6	CASSQGTGISGANVLTF
TRBD2	once	TRBV5-6	TRBJ2-5	CASSPLAGGRETQYF
.	.	TRBV15	TRBJ2-2	CATSYRRGASGGELFF
TRBD1	.	TRBV5-1	TRBJ1-1	CASSTQGDTEAFF
.	.	TRBV25-1	TRBJ2-7	CASSEPGPGSDEQYF
.	.	TRBV3-1/TRBV3-2	TRBJ2-6	CASSLTGDVEGNVLTF
.	.	TRBV12-3/TRBV12-4	TRBJ1-5	CASSRNQPQHF
TRBD1	.	TRBV5-4	TRBJ1-6	CASSSGGQPSHSPLHF
.	.	TRBV6-5	TRBJ1-5	CASRHEGQPQHF
.	.	TRBV25-1	TRBJ1-4	CASSETLGAALNEKLFF
.	.	TRBV19	TRBJ2-3	CASSIAAARSTDTQYF
.	.	TRBV2	TRBJ2-7	CASSELGWLYF
.	.	TRBV7-2	TRBJ1-3	CASSLGRSPGNTIYF
.	.	TRBV18	TRBJ2-1	CASSPSGSYNEQFF
TRBD2	.	TRBV10-2	TRBJ2-7	CASTRLAGGEQYF
.	.	TRBV5-4	TRBJ2-2	CASSLHTNTGELFF
.	.	TRBV7-9	TRBJ1-5	CASSSSARADQPQHF
.	.	TRBV9	TRBJ2-3	CASSPLSTDTQYF
TRBD2	.	TRBV5-4	TRBJ2-5	CASSLGGTSGRLRETQYF
TRBD2	.	TRBV3-1/TRBV3-2	TRBJ2-1	CASSHWTSGSSSYNEQFF
TRBD1	once	TRBV7-2	TRBJ1-5	CASSLRGPNQPQHF